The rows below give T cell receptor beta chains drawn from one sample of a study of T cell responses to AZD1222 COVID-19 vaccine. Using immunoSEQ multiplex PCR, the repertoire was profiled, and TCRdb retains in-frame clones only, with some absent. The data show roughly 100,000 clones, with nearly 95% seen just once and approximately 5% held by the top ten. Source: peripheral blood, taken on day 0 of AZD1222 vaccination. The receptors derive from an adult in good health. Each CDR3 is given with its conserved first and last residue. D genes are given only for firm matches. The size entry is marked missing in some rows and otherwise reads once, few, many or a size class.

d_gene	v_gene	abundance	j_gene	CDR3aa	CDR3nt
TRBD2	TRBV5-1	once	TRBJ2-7	CASSPTSGTAYEQYF	TGCGCCAGCAGCCCCACTAGCGGAACCGCCTACGAGCAGTACTTC
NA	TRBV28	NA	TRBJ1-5	CASSVPQGFQPQHF	TGTGCCAGCAGCGTCCCTCAGGGATTTCAGCCCCAGCATTTT
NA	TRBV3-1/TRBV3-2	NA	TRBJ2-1	CASSQDLQRSNEQFF	TGTGCCAGCAGCCAAGATCTCCAGCGTTCCAATGAGCAGTTCTTC
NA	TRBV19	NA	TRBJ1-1	CASSRLMNTEAFF	TGTGCCAGTAGTAGACTGATGAACACTGAAGCTTTCTTT
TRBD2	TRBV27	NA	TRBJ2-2	CAARASGDTGELFF	TGTGCCGCTAGGGCTAGCGGGGACACCGGGGAGCTGTTTTTT
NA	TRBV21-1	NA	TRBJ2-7	CASSKGALRYF	TGTGCCAGCAGCAAAGGGGCTCTTCGGTACTTC
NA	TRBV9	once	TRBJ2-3	CASSAPGMVDTQYF	TGTGCCAGCAGCGCCCCCGGAATGGTGGATACGCAGTATTTT
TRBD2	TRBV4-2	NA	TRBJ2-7	CASSQELAGNYEQYF	TGTGCCAGCAGCCAGGAACTAGCGGGGAACTACGAGCAGTACTTC
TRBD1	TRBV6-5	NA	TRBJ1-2	CASSSPGQGNYGYTF	TGTGCCAGCAGTTCACCCGGACAGGGGAACTATGGCTACACCTTC
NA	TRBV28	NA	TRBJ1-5	CASSSRGHSNQPQHF	TGTGCCAGCAGTTCACGGGGCCACAGCAATCAGCCCCAGCATTTT
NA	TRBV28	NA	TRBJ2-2	CASWTTHTPRELFF	TGTGCCAGCTGGACAACCCACACCCCCCGGGAGCTGTTTTTT
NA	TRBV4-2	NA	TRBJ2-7	CASSQDDSYYEQYF	TGTGCCAGCAGCCAAGATGACTCCTACTACGAGCAGTACTTC
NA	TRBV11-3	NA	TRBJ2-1	CASSGLIGDEQFF	TGTGCCAGCAGCGGTCTAATAGGGGATGAGCAGTTCTTC
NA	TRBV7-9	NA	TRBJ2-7	CASSPRAESYEQYF	TGTGCCAGCAGCCCCCGGGCAGAATCCTACGAGCAGTACTTC
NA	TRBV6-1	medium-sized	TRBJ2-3	CASSEGETDTQYF	TGTGCCAGCAGTGAAGGGGAGACAGATACGCAGTATTTT
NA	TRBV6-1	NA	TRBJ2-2	CASSEAPGDTGELFF	TGTGCCAGCAGTGAAGCGCCAGGGGACACCGGGGAGCTGTTTTTT
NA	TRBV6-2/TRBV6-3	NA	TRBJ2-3	CASSYSPYPTQYF	TGTGCCAGCAGTTACTCTCCCTACCCCACGCAGTATTTT
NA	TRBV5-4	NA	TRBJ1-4	CASSSGTENEKLFF	TGTGCCAGCAGCTCCGGGACTGAAAATGAAAAACTGTTTTTT
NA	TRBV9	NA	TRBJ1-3	CASSVAFGYSGNTIYF	TGTGCCAGCAGCGTAGCCTTTGGCTACTCTGGAAACACCATATATTTT
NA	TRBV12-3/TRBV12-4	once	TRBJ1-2	CASKTGQSYGYTF	TGTGCCAGCAAAACGGGACAATCCTATGGCTACACCTTC
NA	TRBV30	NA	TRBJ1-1	CASFGGGTEAFF	TGTGCCTCCTTCGGAGGGGGCACTGAAGCTTTCTTT
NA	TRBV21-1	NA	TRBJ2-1	CASSKETGALSSYNEQFF	TGTGCCAGCAGCAAAGAGACAGGGGCGTTGAGCTCCTACAATGAGCAGTTCTTC
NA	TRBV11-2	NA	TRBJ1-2	CASSLELGPTEGYTF	TGTGCCAGCAGCTTAGAACTCGGGCCGACGGAAGGCTACACCTTC
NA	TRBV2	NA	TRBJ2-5	CASAGTTQETQYF	TGTGCCAGCGCTGGAACCACTCAAGAGACCCAGTACTTC
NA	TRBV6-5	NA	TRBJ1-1	CASSSPGLRRKAFF	TGTGCCAGCAGTTCGCCGGGGCTCCGGCGGAAAGCTTTCTTT
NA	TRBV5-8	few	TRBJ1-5	CASKDRKLNQPQHF	TGTGCCAGCAAAGACAGGAAACTCAATCAGCCCCAGCATTTT
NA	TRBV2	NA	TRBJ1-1	CASRRDRMNTEAFF	TGTGCCAGCAGGAGGGACCGCATGAACACTGAAGCTTTCTTT